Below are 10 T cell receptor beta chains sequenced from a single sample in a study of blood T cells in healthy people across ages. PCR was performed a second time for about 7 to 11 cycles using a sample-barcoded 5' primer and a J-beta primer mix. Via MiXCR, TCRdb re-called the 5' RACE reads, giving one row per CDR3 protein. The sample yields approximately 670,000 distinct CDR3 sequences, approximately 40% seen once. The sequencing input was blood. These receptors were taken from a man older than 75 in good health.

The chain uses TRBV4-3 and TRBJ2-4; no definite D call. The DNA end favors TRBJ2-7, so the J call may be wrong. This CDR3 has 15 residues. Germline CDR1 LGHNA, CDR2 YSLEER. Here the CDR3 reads CASSQDTGYLYEQYF. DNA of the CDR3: TGCGCCAGCAGCCAAGATACTGGCTACCTCTACGAGCAGTACTTC.

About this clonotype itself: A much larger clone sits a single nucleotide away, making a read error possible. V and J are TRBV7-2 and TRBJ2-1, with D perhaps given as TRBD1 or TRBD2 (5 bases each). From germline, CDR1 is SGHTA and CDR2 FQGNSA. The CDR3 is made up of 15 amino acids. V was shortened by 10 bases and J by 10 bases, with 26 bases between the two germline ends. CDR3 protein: CATGYGGTNSYEQFF. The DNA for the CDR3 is TGTGCCACCGGATATGGGGGAACAAACTCCTACGAGCAGTTCTTC.

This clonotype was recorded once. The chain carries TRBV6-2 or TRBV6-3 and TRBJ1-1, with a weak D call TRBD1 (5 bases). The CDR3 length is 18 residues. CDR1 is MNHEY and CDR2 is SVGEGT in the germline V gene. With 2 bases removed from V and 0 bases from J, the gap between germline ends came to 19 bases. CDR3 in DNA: TGTGCCAGCAGTTACCCCAGGGAGATACGCTCCTTGAACACTGAAGCTTTCTTT. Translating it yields CASSYPREIRSLNTEAFF.

The CDR3 region is CSARGAAYNEQFF. For the CDR3, the DNA is TGCAGTGCTAGGGGGGCGGCCTACAATGAGCAGTTCTTC. This chain uses TRBV20-1 with TRBJ2-1; possible D gene TRBD1, 6 bases. Germline loops: CDR1 DFQATT, CDR2 SNEGSKA (reference sequence). Trimming pared 3 bases from V and 2 bases from J, leaving 8 bases between. The CDR3 loop spans 13 amino acids.

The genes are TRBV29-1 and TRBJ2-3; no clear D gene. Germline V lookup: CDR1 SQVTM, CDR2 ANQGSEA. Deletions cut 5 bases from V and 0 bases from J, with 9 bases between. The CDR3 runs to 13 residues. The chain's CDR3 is CSVTAASTDTQYF. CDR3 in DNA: TGCAGCGTTACCGCGGCTAGCACAGATACGCAGTATTTT.

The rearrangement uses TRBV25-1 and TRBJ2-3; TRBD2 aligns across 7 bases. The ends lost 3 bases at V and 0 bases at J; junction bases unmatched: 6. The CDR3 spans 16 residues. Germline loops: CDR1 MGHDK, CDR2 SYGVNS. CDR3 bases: TGTGCCAGCAGTGATATTGGCGGGGGAAGCACAGATACGCAGTATTTT. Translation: CASSDIGGGSTDTQYF.

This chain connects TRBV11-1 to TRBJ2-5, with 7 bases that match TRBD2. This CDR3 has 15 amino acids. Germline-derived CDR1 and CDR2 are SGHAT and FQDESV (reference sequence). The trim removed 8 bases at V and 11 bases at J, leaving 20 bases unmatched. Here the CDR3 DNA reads TGTGCCAGCGCCGCAGGCCAAGCGGGGCTCAATGAGCAGTACTTC. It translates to CASAAGQAGLNEQYF.

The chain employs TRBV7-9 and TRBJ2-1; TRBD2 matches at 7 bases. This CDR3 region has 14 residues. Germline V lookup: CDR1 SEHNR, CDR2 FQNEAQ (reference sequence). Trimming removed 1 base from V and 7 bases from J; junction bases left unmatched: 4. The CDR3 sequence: CASSLVAGWNEQFF. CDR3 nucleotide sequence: TGTGCCAGCAGCTTAGTAGCGGGCTGGAATGAGCAGTTCTTC.

The CDR3 loop reads CASSLEPGRIYEQYF. In nucleotides, the CDR3 is TGTGCCAGCAGCTTAGAACCGGGACGCATCTACGAGCAGTACTTC. This chain links TRBV11-2 with TRBJ2-7, with D perhaps assigned TRBD1 or TRBD2 (5 bases each). Between the trimmed V and J ends, which lost 0 bases and 3 bases, there was a span of 12 bases. Germline CDR1 reads SGHAT; CDR2 reads FQNNGV. The CDR3 is 15 residues long. Full variable domain (rest looked up from reference TRBV11-2 and TRBJ2-7): EAGVAQSPRYKIIEKRQSVAFWCNPISGHATLYWYQQILGQGPKLLIQFQNNGVVDDSQLPKDRFSAERLKGVDSTLKIQPAKLEDSAVYLCASSLEPGRIYEQYFGPGTRLTVT.

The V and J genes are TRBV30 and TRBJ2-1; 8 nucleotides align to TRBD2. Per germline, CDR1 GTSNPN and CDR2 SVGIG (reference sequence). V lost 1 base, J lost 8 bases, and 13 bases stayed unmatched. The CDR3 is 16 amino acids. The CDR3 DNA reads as TGTGCCTGGAGTGGTGCGGGGGGACTCCTCGGATATGAGCAGTTCTTC. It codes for CAWSGAGGLLGYEQFF. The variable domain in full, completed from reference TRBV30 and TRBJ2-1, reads SQTIHQWPATLVQPVGSPLSLECTVEGTSNPNLYWYRQAAGRGLQLLFYSVGIGQISSEVPQNLSASRPQDRQFILSSKKLLLSDSGFYLCAWSGAGGLLGYEQFFGPGTRLTVL.